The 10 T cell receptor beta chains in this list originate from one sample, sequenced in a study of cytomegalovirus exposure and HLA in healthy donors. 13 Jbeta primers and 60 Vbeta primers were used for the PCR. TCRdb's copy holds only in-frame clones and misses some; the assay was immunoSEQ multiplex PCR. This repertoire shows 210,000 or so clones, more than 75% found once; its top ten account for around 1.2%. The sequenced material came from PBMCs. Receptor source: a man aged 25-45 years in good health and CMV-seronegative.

Here the CDR3 reads CASSAGQGSVEKLFF. CDR3 coding DNA: TGTGCCAGCAGCGCGGGACAGGGGAGTGTTGAAAAACTGTTTTTT. This chain connects TRBV11-1 to TRBJ1-4; 10 bases line up with TRBD1. The J segment lost 7 bases and the V segment lost 5 bases, leaving 7 bases of the junction unmatched. CDR1 and CDR2 from the germline V gene are SGHAT and FQDESV (reference sequence). This CDR3 is 15 amino acids long. Looking up the rest from reference TRBV11-1 and TRBJ1-4 gives the full variable domain: EAEVAQSPRYKITEKSQAVAFWCDPISGHATLYWYRQILGQGPELLVQFQDESVVDDSQLPKDRFSAERLKGVDSTLKIQPAELGDSAMYLCASSAGQGSVEKLFFGSGTQLSVL.

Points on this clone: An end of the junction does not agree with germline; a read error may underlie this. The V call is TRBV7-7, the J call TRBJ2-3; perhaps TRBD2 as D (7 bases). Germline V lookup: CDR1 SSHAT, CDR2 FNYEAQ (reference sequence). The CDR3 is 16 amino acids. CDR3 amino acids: CASSPLGGGGTDTQYF. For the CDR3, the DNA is TGTGCTAGCAGCCCCCTGGGGGGAGGGGGGACAGATACGCAGTATTTT.

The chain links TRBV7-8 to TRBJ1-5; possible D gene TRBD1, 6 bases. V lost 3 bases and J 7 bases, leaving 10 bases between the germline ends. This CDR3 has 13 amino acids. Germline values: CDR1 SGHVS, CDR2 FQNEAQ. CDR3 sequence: CASSFGGGQPQHF. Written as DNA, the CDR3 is TGTGCCAGCAGCTTTGGGGGCGGGCAGCCCCAGCATTTT.

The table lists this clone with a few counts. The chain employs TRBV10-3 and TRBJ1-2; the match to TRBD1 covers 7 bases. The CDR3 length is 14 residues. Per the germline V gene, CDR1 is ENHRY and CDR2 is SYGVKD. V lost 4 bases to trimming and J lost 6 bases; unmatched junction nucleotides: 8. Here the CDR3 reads CAISARQGRNGYTF. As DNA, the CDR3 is TGTGCCATCAGTGCTCGACAGGGAAGAAATGGCTACACCTTC.

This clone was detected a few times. The CDR3 reads CASTYVAGANVLTF. The CDR3, as DNA: TGTGCCAGTACCTACGTGGCTGGGGCCAACGTCCTGACTTTC. The chain is built from TRBV6-1 and TRBJ2-6; D gene unclear. Trimming shortened V by 9 bases and J by 2 bases, and 11 bases separated the two germline ends. The CDR3 consists of 14 residues. In germline, CDR1 is MNHNS, CDR2 SASEGT.

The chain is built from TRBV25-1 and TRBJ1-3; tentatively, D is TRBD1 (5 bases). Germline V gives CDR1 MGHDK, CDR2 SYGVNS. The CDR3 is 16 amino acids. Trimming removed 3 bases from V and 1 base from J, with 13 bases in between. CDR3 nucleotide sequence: TGTGCCAGCAGTGATCATAGGGCAGGGTCTGGAAACACCATATATTTT. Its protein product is CASSDHRAGSGNTIYF.

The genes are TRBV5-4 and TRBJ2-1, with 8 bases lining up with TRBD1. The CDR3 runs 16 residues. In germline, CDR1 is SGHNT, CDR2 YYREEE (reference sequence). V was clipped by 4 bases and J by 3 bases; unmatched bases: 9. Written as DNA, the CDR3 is TGTGCCAGCAGCCCCACTCGTACAGGGGGCTACAATGAGCAGTTCTTC. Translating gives CASSPTRTGGYNEQFF.

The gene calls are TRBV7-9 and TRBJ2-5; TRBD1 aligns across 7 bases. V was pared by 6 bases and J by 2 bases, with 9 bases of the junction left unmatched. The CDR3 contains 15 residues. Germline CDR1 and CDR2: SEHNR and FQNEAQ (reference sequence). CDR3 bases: TGTGCCAGCAGAAACAGGGGCTCCGGTCAAGAGACCCAGTACTTC. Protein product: CASRNRGSGQETQYF.

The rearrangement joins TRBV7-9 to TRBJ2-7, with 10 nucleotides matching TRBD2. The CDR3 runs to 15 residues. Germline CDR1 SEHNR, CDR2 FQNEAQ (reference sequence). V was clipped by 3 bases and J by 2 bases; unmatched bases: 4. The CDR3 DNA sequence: TGTGCCAGCAGCTTTAGCGGGGGGTCCACCTACGAGCAGTACTTC. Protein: CASSFSGGSTYEQYF. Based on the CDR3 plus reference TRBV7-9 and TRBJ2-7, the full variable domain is DTGVSQNPRHKITKRGQNVTFRCDPISEHNRLYWYRQTLGQGPEFLTYFQNEAQLEKSRLLSDRFSAERPKGSFSTLEIQRTEQGDSAMYLCASSFSGGSTYEQYFGPGTRLTVT.

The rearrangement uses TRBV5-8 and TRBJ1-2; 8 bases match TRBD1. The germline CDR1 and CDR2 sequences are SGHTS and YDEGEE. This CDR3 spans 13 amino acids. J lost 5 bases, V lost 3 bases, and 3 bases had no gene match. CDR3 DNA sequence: TGTGCCAGCAGCTCGGACAGGGTATATGGCTACACCTTC. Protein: CASSSDRVYGYTF.